These T cell receptor beta chains were read from a single sample in a study of tumor and adjacent non-tumor tissue in lung cancer. From the multiplex PCR reads, TCRdb called clonotypes with MiXCR, one entry per CDR3 protein. The sample lists some 120,000 distinct CDR3 sequences, around three fifths occurring once. Sequences were obtained from lung tumor tissue. The origin of the receptors is a man aged 30 to 39 with non-small cell lung cancer. CDR3s leave out the opening cysteine and the closing phenylalanine or tryptophan. D genes are given only for firm matches. Not all rows give a size; the values are once, few, many and, for expanded clones, a class.

cdr3_aa: ASSWDFPDTEAF
clone_size: NA
v_call: TRBV12-3/TRBV12-4
d_call: NA
cdr3_length: 12
j_call: TRBJ1-1

cdr3_aa: ASSRDGGGLVGELF
clone_size: NA
v_call: TRBV5-4
d_call: TRBD2
cdr3_length: 14
j_call: TRBJ2-2

cdr3_aa: NARSVGGASEQY
clone_size: NA
v_call: TRBV20-1
d_call: TRBD2
cdr3_length: 12
j_call: TRBJ2-7

cdr3_aa: ASSPQGSEQF
clone_size: NA
v_call: TRBV7-8
d_call: NA
cdr3_length: 10
j_call: TRBJ2-1

cdr3_aa: ASSLPGGAGIGAF
clone_size: NA
v_call: TRBV5-6
d_call: TRBD1
cdr3_length: 13
j_call: TRBJ1-1

cdr3_aa: ASSLGTGVYEQY
clone_size: medium-sized
v_call: TRBV11-3
d_call: TRBD1
cdr3_length: 12
j_call: TRBJ2-7

cdr3_aa: SVEAPRAGFREQY
clone_size: NA
v_call: TRBV29-1
d_call: NA
cdr3_length: 13
j_call: TRBJ2-7

cdr3_aa: SASVPAPPGNTIY
clone_size: NA
v_call: TRBV20-1
d_call: NA
cdr3_length: 13
j_call: TRBJ1-3

cdr3_aa: PSSLALAGLWGTQY
clone_size: once
v_call: TRBV5-6
d_call: TRBD2
cdr3_length: 14
j_call: TRBJ2-3

cdr3_aa: SSSLESGASYDQY
clone_size: NA
v_call: TRBV11-2
d_call: NA
cdr3_length: 13
j_call: TRBJ2-7

cdr3_aa: ASTLWGGPETQY
clone_size: once
v_call: TRBV11-2
d_call: NA
cdr3_length: 12
j_call: TRBJ2-5

cdr3_aa: VSRLTTGGTDGYA
clone_size: NA
v_call: TRBV11-1
d_call: TRBD1
cdr3_length: 13
j_call: TRBJ1-2

cdr3_aa: SARGTGDTEAF
clone_size: few
v_call: TRBV20-1
d_call: TRBD1
cdr3_length: 11
j_call: TRBJ1-1

cdr3_aa: ASSLGPAGVATGELF
clone_size: NA
v_call: TRBV7-3
d_call: NA
cdr3_length: 15
j_call: TRBJ2-2

cdr3_aa: ASSFGGALNTEAF
clone_size: many
v_call: TRBV6-2/TRBV6-3
d_call: NA
cdr3_length: 13
j_call: TRBJ1-1

cdr3_aa: SVCGQGDTGELF
clone_size: NA
v_call: TRBV29-1
d_call: TRBD1
cdr3_length: 12
j_call: TRBJ2-2

cdr3_aa: SVEEYSGDIIY
clone_size: once
v_call: TRBV29-1
d_call: NA
cdr3_length: 11
j_call: TRBJ1-3

cdr3_aa: ASTSSGITDTQY
clone_size: few
v_call: TRBV5-1
d_call: TRBD2
cdr3_length: 12
j_call: TRBJ2-3

cdr3_aa: ASSLNLCGGYISSYNEQF
clone_size: NA
v_call: TRBV11-2
d_call: NA
cdr3_length: 18
j_call: TRBJ2-1

cdr3_aa: ASGSPHEQY
clone_size: many
v_call: TRBV5-4
d_call: NA
cdr3_length: 9
j_call: TRBJ2-7

cdr3_aa: ASSLHGAGTNVLT
clone_size: NA
v_call: TRBV12-3/TRBV12-4
d_call: NA
cdr3_length: 13
j_call: TRBJ2-6

cdr3_aa: ACNFMDRALYGYT
clone_size: NA
v_call: TRBV11-2
d_call: TRBD1
cdr3_length: 13
j_call: TRBJ1-2